The 26 T cell receptor beta chains listed next were all sequenced from one sample in a study of T cells in Graves' hyperthyroidism and ophthalmopathy. Amplification of TCR beta CDR3 regions was performed using RNA transcripts as template. The HTBI primer set drove a first-round RT-PCR of the TCR CDR3. A single record per CDR3 protein comes from TCRdb applying MiXCR to the multiplex PCR reads. The sample yields about 640,000 distinct CDR3 sequences, around 20% seen once. The source material was blood. The receptors derive from a man aged 25-40 years with Graves' ophthalmopathy.

This clonotype was observed many times. The chain combines TRBV2 with TRBJ2-5; 7 nucleotides agree with TRBD1. This CDR3 has 14 amino acids. With V trimmed by 4 bases and J by 1 base, 3 bases remained unmatched. CDR1 and CDR2 (germline): SNHLY, FYNNEI. CDR3: CASSGGTVQETQYF. CDR3 DNA: TGTGCCAGCAGTGGTGGGACAGTCCAAGAGACCCAGTACTTC.

The V gene is TRBV20-1, the J gene TRBJ2-7; tentative D call: TRBD1 (6 bases). CDR1 is DFQATT, CDR2 SNEGSKA, per germline (reference sequence). This CDR3 comprises 12 residues. Between the trimmed V and J ends, which lost 6 bases and 5 bases, there was a span of 14 bases. CDR3 sequence: CSAGREGDEQYF. The CDR3 DNA reads as TGCAGTGCCGGTCGCGAGGGGGACGAGCAGTACTTC.

This clonotype was detected a few times. V gene TRBV19 combines with J gene TRBJ2-1; 9 nucleotides match TRBD1. This CDR3 contains 15 residues. V shed 9 bases and J 2 bases; nucleotides not matched to a gene: 8. Germline V CDR1 and CDR2: LNHDA, SQIVND (reference sequence). CDR3 amino acids: CARGTGTGTYNEQFF. CDR3 bases: TGTGCCAGAGGGACCGGGACAGGGACCTACAATGAGCAGTTCTTC.

This clonotype was counted ten times or more. This chain uses TRBV9 with TRBJ2-2; no firm D call. Per the germline V gene, CDR1 is SGDLS and CDR2 is YYNGEE. The ends were cut back, 0 bases at V and 5 bases at J, with 5 bases in the middle. The CDR3 consists of 13 residues. This CDR3 reads CASSVALTGELFF. CDR3 DNA sequence: TGTGCCAGCAGCGTAGCTCTGACCGGGGAGCTGTTTTTT.

This clonotype was seen at least ten times. The chain is built from TRBV5-1 and TRBJ2-7; TRBD2 matches at 8 bases. The CDR3 is 15 residues long. The J segment lost 2 bases and the V segment lost 1 base, leaving 5 bases of the junction unmatched. Germline CDR1 and CDR2: SGHRS and YFSETQ. Here the CDR3 DNA reads TGCGCCAGCAGCTTGACTAGCGGAGGGACCTACGAGCAGTACTTC. It is translated as CASSLTSGGTYEQYF.

About this clonotype: Mismatch with germline at one junction end may stem from a read error. The rearrangement links TRBV7-9 to TRBJ2-6; D is uncertain. The CDR3 has 13 residues. CDR1 is SEHNR, CDR2 FQNEAQ, per germline (reference sequence). This chain's CDR3 is CASSSGPSLNPPF. Written as DNA, the CDR3 is TGTGCCAGCAGCTCCGGGCCGTCACTTAACCCGCCTTTC.

The chain has TRBV20-1 and TRBJ2-1; 8 nucleotides line up with TRBD2. Germline V gene lookup returns CDR1 DFQATT and CDR2 SNEGSKA (reference sequence). Unmatched junction bases numbered 22, after V lost 6 bases and J lost 0 bases. The length of the CDR3 is 20 residues. The CDR3 nucleotides are TGCAGTGCACGAGGGACGGCTAGCGGGTCTCATGGTTCCTCCTACAATGAGCAGTTCTTC. This codes for CSARGTASGSHGSSYNEQFF.

This clonotype was recorded at least ten times. The chain has TRBV5-1 and TRBJ2-1; D is ambiguous. CDR1 SGHRS and CDR2 YFSETQ come from the germline V gene. This CDR3 spans 15 amino acids. V dropped 0 bases and J dropped 0 bases, with 7 bases sitting between them. The CDR3 here is CASSLAVGSYNEQFF. The CDR3 region has the DNA TGCGCCAGCAGCTTGGCGGTGGGCTCCTACAATGAGCAGTTCTTC.

Comment on this clonotype: A much larger clone lies a single base off, so this may be a read error. CDR3 in amino acids: CAISQWGTDTQYF. The CDR3 nucleotides read TGTGCCATCAGCCAATGGGGCACAGATACGCAGTATTTT. This chain links TRBV3-1 with TRBJ2-3; D remains ambiguous. Germline CDR1 LGHDT, CDR2 YNNKEL (reference sequence). This CDR3 region has 13 residues.

The chain employs TRBV5-1 and TRBJ2-3; 8 positions match TRBD2. The V segment lost 3 bases and the J segment 4 bases; nucleotides outside the gene matches: 4. There are 14 residues in the CDR3. From germline, CDR1 is SGHRS and CDR2 YFSETQ. For the CDR3, the DNA is TGCGCCAGCAGCTGGGGACTAGAAGCAGATACGCAGTATTTT. The encoded protein is CASSWGLEADTQYF.

This clonotype was observed many times. V is TRBV28 and J is TRBJ1-1; the match to TRBD1 covers 9 bases. Per germline, CDR1 MDHEN and CDR2 SYDVKM. J was trimmed by 4 bases and V by 6 bases; bases with no gene match: 15. This CDR3 has 17 amino acids. The CDR3 DNA follows: TGTGCCAGCAGCCCAATACCGGGACAGGGTTCAATCACTGAAGCTTTCTTT. It codes for CASSPIPGQGSITEAFF.

Ten or more counts support this clonotype. V is TRBV2 and J is TRBJ2-1; maybe TRBD2 (6 bases). This CDR3 is 17 amino acids long. Trimming removed 2 bases from V and 0 bases from J, with 14 bases in between. Germline CDR1 and CDR2: SNHLY and FYNNEI. As DNA, the CDR3 is TGTGCCAGCAGTGAAAGTTTAGCGGATAGCTCCTACAATGAGCAGTTCTTC. It codes for CASSESLADSSYNEQFF.

This chain uses TRBV20-1 with TRBJ2-3, with 8 positions matching TRBD2. Germline V gene lookup returns CDR1 DFQATT and CDR2 SNEGSKA (reference sequence). The CDR3 covers 17 residues. Trimming cost V 3 bases and J 2 bases; bases outside gene matches: 13. CDR3 coding DNA: TGCAGTGCTAGGGCGACTAGCGCCTCGATTTCCACAGATACGCAGTATTTT. Protein product: CSARATSASISTDTQYF.

The J gene is TRBJ2-1, the V gene TRBV13; the D gene is possibly TRBD2 (6 bases). The CDR3 is made up of 18 amino acids. Trimming shortened V by 2 bases and J by 8 bases, and 25 bases separated the two germline ends. Germline lookup yields CDR1 PRHDT and CDR2 FYEKMQ (reference sequence). Here the CDR3 DNA reads TGTGCCAGCAGCTTAAATCGCCCCCGGACTAACGGGAGTGATGAGCAGTTCTTC. Protein product: CASSLNRPRTNGSDEQFF.

In its sample, this clonotype was seen many times. The chain joins TRBV28 to TRBJ2-7; the match to TRBD1 covers 7 bases. Germline V gives CDR1 MDHEN, CDR2 SYDVKM. There are 17 residues in the CDR3. V lost 3 bases, J lost 2 bases, and 13 bases stayed unmatched. CDR3 coding DNA: TGTGCCAGCAGTTTCCTGAGGGCCACCGGGACAGCCTACGAGCAGTACTTC. Its protein product is CASSFLRATGTAYEQYF.

This clonotype turned up a few times. The gene calls are TRBV5-6 and TRBJ2-2; TRBD2 is a possible D gene (5 bases). From germline, CDR1 is SGHDT and CDR2 YYEEEE. The CDR3 has 13 amino acids. V was trimmed by 1 base and J by 6 bases, leaving 7 bases between them. The CDR3 sequence is CASSLSGSGELFF. The CDR3 region has the DNA TGTGCCAGCAGCTTGTCGGGATCCGGGGAGCTGTTTTTT.

As DNA, the CDR3 is TGTGCCAGCAGCTTAGTAGGCGGGGTGTACAATGAGCAGTTCTTC. Translated, it gives CASSLVGGVYNEQFF. The genes are TRBV7-9 and TRBJ2-1; weak D call: TRBD2 (6 bases). The length of the CDR3 is 15 residues. V lost 1 base, J lost 4 bases, and 11 bases lay in between. Germline V CDR1 and CDR2: SEHNR, FQNEAQ (reference sequence).

Turning to this clonotype: A junction boundary mismatches the germline segment, possibly from a read error. The V gene is TRBV10-3, the J gene TRBJ2-6; TRBD1 is a possible D gene (6 bases). Germline V gives CDR1 ENHRY, CDR2 SYGVKD. This CDR3 has 18 residues. DNA of the CDR3: TGTGCCATCAGTGACTCCCCGGGACACAGCTCTGGGGCCAACGTCCCGACTTTC. It specifies CAISDSPGHSSGANVPTF.

This clonotype occurred a few times. J is TRBJ2-7 and V is TRBV11-2; unclear D gene. The CDR3 is 14 amino acids. Between the trimmed V and J ends, which lost 0 bases and 3 bases, there was a span of 9 bases. The V gene's germline CDR1 is SGHAT and CDR2 FQNNGV. DNA of the CDR3: TGTGCCAGCAGCTTAGATCTGGCCAGCTACGAGCAGTACTTC. This gives the protein CASSLDLASYEQYF.

The chain couples TRBV28 to TRBJ2-7, with D unclear. The CDR3 is 13 amino acids. Per germline, CDR1 MDHEN and CDR2 SYDVKM. V was trimmed by 2 bases and J by 3 bases, leaving 8 bases between them. The CDR3 DNA is TGTGCCAGCAGTTTACGTCACTACTACGAGCAGTACTTC. It codes for CASSLRHYYEQYF.

The chain carries TRBV3-1 and TRBJ1-3; perhaps TRBD1 as D (5 bases). The germline CDR1 and CDR2 sequences are LGHDT and YNNKEL (reference sequence). The V gene lost 3 bases and the J gene lost 4 bases, with 13 bases spanning the gap. The CDR3 loop spans 15 amino acids. The CDR3 nucleotides are TGTGCCAGCAGCCAGGGACCCACCGGAGGAAACACCATATATTTT. It codes for CASSQGPTGGNTIYF.

The chain uses TRBV10-3 and TRBJ2-1; a weak D match, TRBD2 (6 bases). V was trimmed by 10 bases and J by 8 bases, leaving 18 bases between them. This CDR3 spans 13 amino acids. CDR1 and CDR2 from the germline V gene are ENHRY and SYGVKD. The CDR3 here is CATSPVAVDEQFF. CDR3 bases: TGTGCCACCTCACCCGTAGCGGTAGATGAGCAGTTCTTC.

This clonotype was detected a few times. The V call is TRBV3-1, the J call TRBJ2-2; 11 bases are shared with TRBD2. CDR1 LGHDT and CDR2 YNNKEL come from the germline V gene (reference sequence). V shed 5 bases and J 6 bases; nucleotides not matched to a gene: 17. The CDR3 runs to 19 residues. The CDR3 region is CASSSALGRLAGLSGELFF. CDR3 bases: TGTGCCAGCAGCTCAGCACTCGGGCGACTAGCGGGACTATCCGGGGAGCTGTTTTTT.

This clonotype was seen a handful of times. The chain employs TRBV2 and TRBJ2-1; D is perhaps TRBD1 (6 bases). There are 12 residues in the CDR3. Trimming removed 8 bases at V and 9 bases at J, with 14 bases between. Germline-derived CDR1 and CDR2 are SNHLY and FYNNEI. CDR3 sequence reads: CASGGAGVEQFF. Here the CDR3 DNA reads TGTGCCAGCGGTGGGGCAGGGGTTGAGCAGTTCTTC.

This CDR3 reads CASSYGPAETQYF. The CDR3 bases are TGTGCCAGCAGTTACGGGCCAGCGGAGACCCAGTACTTC. J is TRBJ2-5 and V is TRBV6-2 or TRBV6-3; no clear D. CDR3 length: 13 residues. Germline CDR1 is MNHEY and CDR2 is SVGEGT. Between the trimmed V and J ends, which lost 2 bases and 5 bases, there was a span of 9 bases.

Note on this clonotype: A much larger clone is a single base away; this may be a read error. This likely comes from a read error, as the CDR3 has no conserved phenylalanine or tryptophan at its end. Here the CDR3 reads CASSFGANVLTL. The CDR3 DNA is TGTGCCAGCAGCTTCGGGGCCAACGTCCTGACTCTC. The chain has TRBV7-3 and TRBJ2-6; no firm D call. Germline values: CDR1 SGHTA, CDR2 FQGTGA. The CDR3 spans 12 residues. V lost 3 bases and J lost 4, with 1 base in between.